This TCR beta chain is from a study of immune evolution from preneoplasia to lung adenocarcinoma. Study-wide results and limits: Later-stage lesions seemingly showed higher T cell density and diversity than normal lung.

In its sample, this clone was seen a few times. Its matching antigen is unknown. Clones were sequenced by immunoSEQ multiplex PCR, and TCRdb holds only the in-frame ones, with some missing. The sample holds 3,500 to 4,500 clones; 77% are singletons and the top ten take about 9.4%. Trimming stripped 4 bases from V and 1 base from J, with 10 bases between. From germline, CDR1 is MNHEY and CDR2 SMNVEV (reference sequence). This CDR3 spans 14 amino acids. This clonotype was obtained from a person aged 60-79 years with lung adenocarcinoma. The rearrangement uses TRBV27 and TRBJ2-5; no reliable D call. The sequenced sample was FFPE adjacent normal lung tissue. The DNA of the CDR3 is TGTGCCAGCAGTTCCCCAGAACGCCAAGAGACCCAGTACTTC. Translated, it gives CASSSPERQETQYF.